Listed below are T cell receptor beta chains from one sample, sequenced in a study of blood T cell repertoires in COVID-19. Only in-frame clones appear in the TCRdb table, and some are missing; sequencing was by immunoSEQ multiplex PCR. Among approximately 280,000 clones, about 90% were seen once, and the ten largest hold under 2.5%. Sample: PBMCs or T cells enriched from blood (not recorded which). The receptors derive from a woman aged 60-70 years who had recovered from COVID-19. The CDR3 runs from the conserved cysteine through the conserved F or W. D genes are given only for firm matches. Part of the rows lack a size; the others show once, few, many or a class for expanded clones.

j_gene,d_gene,v_gene,abundance,CDR3aa,CDR3nt
TRBJ2-7,TRBD1,TRBV6-5,-,CASNTGDYEQYF,TGTGCCAGCAATACAGGGGACTACGAGCAGTACTTC
TRBJ1-2,-,TRBV20-1,-,CSAPDRYGYTF,TGCAGTGCGCCTGACAGATATGGCTACACCTTC
TRBJ1-2,TRBD1,TRBV27,once,CASSADRGQGGYTF,TGTGCCAGCAGTGCTGACAGGGGGCAAGGTGGCTACACCTTC
TRBJ1-5,TRBD1,TRBV4-2,-,CASSQDEGGSQPQHF,TGTGCCAGCAGCCAAGATGAAGGGGGCTCCCAGCCCCAGCATTTT
TRBJ1-2,-,TRBV12-3/TRBV12-4,-,CASLNRRSYGYTF,TGTGCCAGCCTGAACAGGCGGTCCTATGGCTACACCTTC
TRBJ2-7,TRBD1,TRBV5-1,-,CASSPGTGNPYEQYF,TGCGCCAGCAGCCCCGGGACAGGGAATCCCTACGAGCAGTACTTC
TRBJ1-3,TRBD1,TRBV27,once,CASSRGTGIGNTIYF,TGTGCCAGCAGTAGGGGGACAGGGATTGGAAACACCATATATTTT
TRBJ2-7,TRBD2,TRBV6-5,-,CASNPGLTYEQYF,TGTGCCAGCAACCCGGGACTAACTTACGAGCAGTACTTC
TRBJ2-1,TRBD2,TRBV7-3,-,CASSRGGISYNEQFF,TGTGCCAGCAGCCGGGGGGGTATTTCCTACAATGAGCAGTTCTTC
TRBJ1-4,TRBD1,TRBV5-1,-,CASSLSPAGGEGGLFF,TGCGCCAGCAGCTTGAGTCCGGCAGGGGGCGAGGGAGGTCTGTTTTTT
TRBJ2-3,-,TRBV7-9,-,CASSSQTRFSTDTQYF,TGTGCCAGCAGCTCCCAGACAAGATTTAGCACAGATACGCAGTATTTT
TRBJ2-1,TRBD2,TRBV28,-,CASSPAGGTYNEQFF,TGTGCCAGCAGTCCAGCGGGGGGGACCTACAATGAGCAGTTCTTC
TRBJ2-7,TRBD2,TRBV4-2,-,CASSQDLGLAPSYEQYF,TGTGCCAGCAGCCAAGATCTGGGACTAGCTCCATCCTACGAGCAGTACTTC
TRBJ2-3,-,TRBV11-1,-,CASSSRPRSPTDTQYF,TGTGCCAGCAGCTCCAGGCCCCGTTCCCCCACAGATACGCAGTATTTT
TRBJ1-4,-,TRBV20-1,-,CSATANEKLFF,TGCAGTGCGACAGCAAATGAAAAACTGTTTTTT
TRBJ2-3,TRBD2,TRBV5-1,-,CASSSGTSGDTQYF,TGCGCCAGCAGCTCCGGGACTAGCGGAGATACGCAGTATTTT
TRBJ2-7,TRBD2,TRBV18,-,CASSSGGEQYF,TGTGCCAGCTCTTCGGGGGGCGAGCAGTACTTC
TRBJ2-5,TRBD1,TRBV9,-,CASSPRGQGWSETQYF,TGTGCCAGCAGCCCGAGGGGACAGGGGTGGTCAGAGACCCAGTACTTC
TRBJ1-1,-,TRBV27,-,CASSLPLGSGGSEAFF,TGTGCCAGCAGCCTCCCCCTAGGGAGCGGGGGATCTGAAGCTTTCTTT
TRBJ1-2,-,TRBV5-4,-,CASSLALVWEYGYTF,TGTGCCAGCAGCTTGGCCCTGGTTTGGGAGTATGGCTACACCTTC